This passage covers 28 T cell receptor beta chains from one sample sequenced in a study of CD8 T cells in Susac syndrome. An amount of RNA that ranged from roughly 0.45 to 1 ug was reverse transcribed with random hexamers. TCRdb reanalysed the immunoSEQ multiplex PCR reads using MiXCR and keeps one entry per CDR3 protein. The sample lists about 200,000 distinct CDR3 sequences, 90% to 96% occurring once. The sample comprised CD4+ T cells from PBMCs. These receptors came from a human donor with multiple sclerosis.

This clonotype has only a few counts. The V call is TRBV5-1, the J call TRBJ2-7; TRBD1 might be the D (6 bases). The CDR3 totals 13 residues. V gave up 0 bases and J gave up 3 bases, with 7 bases separating them. CDR1 SGHRS and CDR2 YFSETQ come from the germline V gene. Here the CDR3 DNA reads TGCGCCAGCAGCTTGGGACAGGACTACGAGCAGTACTTC. It encodes CASSLGQDYEQYF.

V is TRBV6-5 and J is TRBJ2-1; D possibly corresponds to TRBD1 (5 bases). Germline CDR1 reads MNHEY; CDR2 reads SVGAGI. V was pared by 6 bases and J by 5 bases, with 11 bases between. This CDR3 is built from 13 residues. The CDR3 sequence: CASRIDSNNEQFF. The CDR3 DNA reads as TGTGCCAGCAGGATAGACAGCAACAATGAGCAGTTCTTC.

This rearrangement joins TRBV7-9 to TRBJ2-3; 8 bases agree with TRBD1. CDR1 and CDR2 (germline): SEHNR, FQNEAQ (reference sequence). The CDR3 totals 14 residues. V lost 7 bases, J lost 1 base, and 4 bases stayed unmatched. CDR3 protein: CASTEDRGTDTQYF. The CDR3 DNA sequence: TGTGCCAGCACCGAGGACAGGGGCACAGATACGCAGTATTTT.

The chain couples TRBV30 to TRBJ2-3, with D unresolved. Deletions cut 5 bases from V and 0 bases from J, with 3 bases between. Looked up from germline, CDR1 is GTSNPN and CDR2 is SVGIG (reference sequence). The CDR3 is 11 residues long. CDR3 sequence: CAWGSTDTQYF. In nucleotides, the CDR3 is TGTGCCTGGGGTAGCACAGATACGCAGTATTTT.

The chain has TRBV20-1 and TRBJ1-2; a weak D match, TRBD1 (5 bases). V was cut by 3 bases and J by 4 bases, with 9 bases left in between. The CDR3 covers 12 residues. The germline CDR1 and CDR2 sequences are DFQATT and SNEGSKA (reference sequence). The CDR3 sequence is CSASQGAYGYTF. DNA for the CDR3: TGCAGTGCTAGTCAGGGTGCCTATGGCTACACCTTC.

The gene calls are TRBV12-3 or TRBV12-4 and TRBJ2-3, with D possibly being TRBD2 (6 bases). The CDR3 has 13 amino acids. V was clipped by 8 bases and J by 3 bases, with 12 bases between them. CDR3: CASLWAGTDTQYF. The CDR3 DNA follows: TGTGCCAGCCTATGGGCGGGGACAGATACGCAGTATTTT.

The rearrangement joins TRBV6-5 to TRBJ1-2; perhaps TRBD1 as D (5 bases). The CDR3 contains 14 residues. Germline CDR1 MNHEY, CDR2 SVGAGI. The V end was cut by 2 bases, the J end by 5 bases, with 12 bases between. The CDR3, as DNA: TGTGCCAGCAGTTACACGGACATTTCTTATGGCTACACCTTC. It is translated as CASSYTDISYGYTF.

The chain employs TRBV18 and TRBJ1-2, with a weak D call TRBD1 (6 bases). Germline CDR1 is KGHSH and CDR2 is LQKENI. The CDR3 is 14 residues long. Deletions cut 2 bases from V and 5 bases from J, with 12 bases between. The CDR3 DNA sequence: TGTGCCAGCTCACCAACAAGACAGGAATATGGCTACACCTTC. Protein sequence: CASSPTRQEYGYTF.

The gene calls are TRBV2 and TRBJ1-6; possible D gene TRBD1, 6 bases. CDR1 and CDR2 (germline): SNHLY, FYNNEI. This CDR3 is 15 amino acids long. V lost 2 bases and J 7 bases, leaving 12 bases between the germline ends. The CDR3 nucleotides are TGTGCCAGCAGTGAACAACAGGGAGTAAATTCACCCCTCCACTTT. Encoded protein: CASSEQQGVNSPLHF.

V and J are TRBV30 and TRBJ1-1; D uncertain. This CDR3 contains 13 residues. CDR1 is GTSNPN, CDR2 SVGIG, per germline (reference sequence). Trimming cost V 5 bases and J 0 bases, with 10 bases left between them. CDR3: CAWFRPMNTEAFF. CDR3 nucleotide sequence: TGTGCCTGGTTTCGTCCTATGAACACTGAAGCTTTCTTT.

The rearrangement links TRBV9 to TRBJ2-7, with D possibly TRBD2 on 5 matching bases. CDR3 length: 16 residues. V was trimmed by 4 bases and J by 1 base, leaving 18 bases between them. In germline, CDR1 is SGDLS, CDR2 YYNGEE. The CDR3 DNA follows: TGTGCCAGCAGCCCCCGCGAAATAGCGACTTCCTACGAGCAGTACTTC. It translates to CASSPREIATSYEQYF.

The rearrangement links TRBV20-1 to TRBJ2-7; D not resolved. The CDR3 loop spans 14 amino acids. V lost 2 bases, J lost 4 bases, and 15 bases lay in between. Germline CDR1 reads DFQATT; CDR2 reads SNEGSKA (reference sequence). This CDR3 is CSARSGRNFYEQYF. As DNA, the CDR3 is TGCAGTGCTAGATCTGGTAGGAACTTTTACGAGCAGTACTTC.

V gene TRBV5-6 combines with J gene TRBJ1-1; D is uncertain. V dropped 4 bases and J dropped 4 bases, with 14 bases sitting between them. CDR1 is SGHDT and CDR2 is YYEEEE in the germline V gene. The CDR3 consists of 14 residues. This CDR3 is CASSPQYWGTEAFF. CDR3 sequence (DNA): TGTGCCAGCAGCCCGCAGTATTGGGGCACTGAAGCTTTCTTT. Based on the CDR3 plus reference TRBV5-6 and TRBJ1-1, the full variable domain is DAGVTQSPTHLIKTRGQQVTLRCSPKSGHDTVSWYQQALGQGPQFIFQYYEEEERQRGNFPDRFSGHQFPNYSSELNVNALLLGDSALYLCASSPQYWGTEAFFGQGTRLTVV.

The chain carries TRBV20-1 and TRBJ2-7, with D unclear. Germline V lookup: CDR1 DFQATT, CDR2 SNEGSKA (reference sequence). The length of the CDR3 is 15 residues. The V and J ends lost 0 bases and 3 bases respectively, with 15 bases between them. As DNA, the CDR3 is TGCAGTGCTAGAGAAGGACGTTGGCCTCTCTACGAGCAGTACTTC. It yields the protein CSAREGRWPLYEQYF.

This rearrangement joins TRBV29-1 to TRBJ2-3, with a possible D match to TRBD1 (7 bases). The germline gives CDR1 SQVTM, CDR2 ANQGSEA. The CDR3 extends over 13 amino acids. V lost 2 bases, J lost 6 bases, and 12 bases lay in between. CDR3 amino acids: CSVELTGRDTQYF. The CDR3 nucleotides are TGCAGCGTTGAATTGACAGGGAGGGATACGCAGTATTTT.

The chain joins TRBV20-1 to TRBJ2-5; D is undetermined. CDR1 and CDR2 (germline): DFQATT, SNEGSKA (reference sequence). This CDR3 has 12 amino acids. Trimming left V 2 bases short and J 5 bases short, with 9 bases between. This CDR3 reads CSARPPAETQYF. The DNA for the CDR3 is TGCAGTGCTAGACCCCCCGCCGAGACCCAGTACTTC.

The chain couples TRBV20-1 to TRBJ1-2; a possible D gene is TRBD1 (6 bases). V was shortened by 6 bases and J by 10 bases, with 15 bases between the two germline ends. This CDR3 comprises 11 residues. Germline CDR1 and CDR2: DFQATT and SNEGSKA (reference sequence). The DNA of the CDR3 is TGCAGTGCCCACCCGACAGGATCCTACACCTTC. It is translated as CSAHPTGSYTF.

A remark on this clonotype: Mismatch with germline at one junction end may stem from a read error. V and J are TRBV30 and TRBJ1-6; D ambiguous. CDR1 and CDR2 (germline): GTSNPN, SVGIG (reference sequence). This CDR3 spans 12 amino acids. CDR3: CAWSFKYSPPHF. The CDR3 DNA follows: TGTGCCTGGAGTTTCAAGTATTCACCCCCCCACTTT.

The V and J genes are TRBV5-5 and TRBJ1-6, with 7 bases identical to TRBD1. Germline CDR1 SGHKS, CDR2 YYEKEE (reference sequence). There are 20 residues in the CDR3. V lost 4 bases and J lost 0; bases outside the gene matches: 16. DNA for the CDR3: TGTGCCAGCAGCCATACCCTCGCGGAACAGGGGAGCTCCTATAATTCACCCCTCCACTTT. It translates to CASSHTLAEQGSSYNSPLHF.

The rearrangement uses TRBV25-1 and TRBJ2-1, with TRBD1 matching over 8 bases. The trim removed 5 bases at V and 4 bases at J, leaving 10 bases unmatched. Per the germline V gene, CDR1 is MGHDK and CDR2 is SYGVNS. The CDR3 has 16 residues. CDR3 bases: TGTGCCAGCAGTTCCGGGGGCAGGGGGCTATACAATGAGCAGTTCTTC. Translation: CASSSGGRGLYNEQFF.

V gene TRBV20-1 combines with J gene TRBJ2-5; 8 nucleotides match TRBD1. The length of the CDR3 is 16 residues. V lost 0 bases to trimming and J lost 4 bases; unmatched junction nucleotides: 10. Germline V gene data show CDR1 as DFQATT and CDR2 as SNEGSKA (reference sequence). As DNA, the CDR3 is TGCAGTGCTAGAGATGCCGGCAGGGGGCGTCGAGAGACCCAGTACTTC. It yields the protein CSARDAGRGRRETQYF.

The chain carries TRBV29-1 and TRBJ2-7, with TRBD1 identical over 8 bases. Germline V CDR1 and CDR2: SQVTM, ANQGSEA. V shed 5 bases, J shed 1 base, and the junction held 4 bases outside the gene matches. The CDR3 is 13 amino acids. The CDR3 sequence: CSVNDRGSYEQYF. CDR3 in DNA: TGCAGCGTTAACGACAGGGGTTCCTACGAGCAGTACTTC.

The chain combines TRBV29-1 with TRBJ2-7, with 7 bases lining up with TRBD2. CDR3 length: 13 residues. Trimming took 6 bases from V and 6 from J; bases not matched to a gene: 11. Germline V lookup: CDR1 SQVTM, CDR2 ANQGSEA. The CDR3 region has the DNA TGCAGCGTGTCGCGGGGGAGTAGTTCCGAGCAGTACTTC. Protein sequence: CSVSRGSSSEQYF.

This clonotype was recorded only once. V usage is TRBV30 and J usage is TRBJ1-1, with D perhaps TRBD1 (5 bases). This CDR3 has 15 amino acids. Trimming removed 2 bases at V and 1 base at J, with 14 bases between. Germline loops: CDR1 GTSNPN, CDR2 SVGIG (reference sequence). CDR3 sequence (DNA): TGTGCCTGGAGTCCCTGGGGAGGGACGAACACTGAAGCTTTCTTT. Protein product: CAWSPWGGTNTEAFF.

The V and J genes are TRBV20-1 and TRBJ2-7, with TRBD2 as a possible D gene (6 bases). CDR1 and CDR2 from the germline V gene are DFQATT and SNEGSKA (reference sequence). The CDR3 is 15 amino acids. V lost 3 bases, J lost 0 bases, and 15 bases lay in between. The CDR3 reads CSASRRGASSYEQYF. Written as DNA, the CDR3 is TGCAGTGCTAGCCGGCGGGGCGCCTCCTCCTACGAGCAGTACTTC.

CDR3 sequence reads: CASSLAQGRETQYF. The CDR3 coding sequence is TGTGCCAGCAGCTTAGCGCAGGGTCGGGAGACCCAGTACTTC. The J gene is TRBJ2-5, the V gene TRBV13; D perhaps matches TRBD1 (5 bases). The CDR3 loop spans 14 amino acids. The V end was cut by 1 base, the J end by 5 bases, with 11 bases between. Germline CDR1 is PRHDT and CDR2 is FYEKMQ (reference sequence).

The CDR3 coding sequence is TGTGCCAGCAGCTTGGCCAACGGGGTGAACACTGAAGCTTTCTTT. Protein: CASSLANGVNTEAFF. This rearrangement joins TRBV5-4 to TRBJ1-1; D remains ambiguous. V lost 0 bases to trimming and J lost 0 bases, with 9 bases between them. Germline V lookup: CDR1 SGHNT, CDR2 YYREEE (reference sequence). This CDR3 has 15 amino acids. Full variable domain (missing parts from reference TRBV5-4 and TRBJ1-1): ETGVTQSPTHLIKTRGQQVTLRCSSQSGHNTVSWYQQALGQGPQFIFQYYREEENGRGNFPPRFSGLQFPNYSSELNVNALELDDSALYLCASSLANGVNTEAFFGQGTRLTVV.

The chain recombines TRBV29-1 with TRBJ2-5; maybe TRBD2 (6 bases). There are 14 residues in the CDR3. Trimming stripped 7 bases from V and 5 bases from J, with 20 bases between. CDR1 is SQVTM, CDR2 ANQGSEA, per germline. CDR3 nucleotide sequence: TGCAGCGCGTCCCGCCTGGGCGGGGAGGAGACCCAGTACTTC. It specifies CSASRLGGEETQYF.